Presented here are 28 T cell receptor beta chains from one specimen sequenced in a study of blood T cell repertoires in COVID-19. TCRdb's copy holds only in-frame clones and misses some; the assay was immunoSEQ multiplex PCR. The repertoire holds more than 200,000 clones, with approximately 86% as singletons. Sequenced: PBMCs or T cells enriched from blood (not recorded which). The receptors were gathered from a woman in her twenties or thirties with acute COVID-19.

This clone was seen a handful of times. The chain employs TRBV2 and TRBJ1-1, with 7 bases that match TRBD1. V dropped 7 bases and J dropped 6; count of bases not matched to a gene: 11. The CDR3 spans 14 residues. CDR1 and CDR2 (germline): SNHLY, FYNNEI. The CDR3 coding sequence is TGTGCCAGCACCGAGGACAGGAGGTTGTCTGAAGCTTTCTTT. Amino acids: CASTEDRRLSEAFF.

DNA for the CDR3: TGTGCCAGCAGCCGCAGGGGAGGGACTCCCAACACAGATACGCAGTATTTT. This encodes CASSRRGGTPNTDTQYF. This chain uses TRBV7-2 with TRBJ2-3, with D perhaps matching TRBD2 (7 bases). The germline V gene has CDR1 SGHTA and CDR2 FQGNSA. Trimming took 5 bases from V and 2 from J, leaving 20 bases between them. This CDR3 is 17 amino acids long.

The chain combines TRBV12-3 or TRBV12-4 with TRBJ2-1; 9 bases agree with TRBD2. This CDR3 spans 13 amino acids. The CDR3 loop is CGSRLAGSNEQFF. The CDR3 bases are TGTGGATCTCGGCTAGCGGGAAGTAATGAGCAGTTCTTC.

The chain employs TRBV9 and TRBJ2-7, with a possible D match to TRBD1 (6 bases). Trimming took off 1 base at V and 5 bases at J, with 16 bases between the two ends. The CDR3 sequence is 15 residues long. Germline CDR1 is SGDLS and CDR2 is YYNGEE. CDR3 coding DNA: TGTGCCAGCAGCGTACAGGGGATTACGAGTAACGAGCAGTACTTC. Translation gives CASSVQGITSNEQYF.

The chain joins TRBV19 to TRBJ2-3; D is undetermined. The CDR3 is 14 amino acids. CDR1 is LNHDA, CDR2 SQIVND, per germline (reference sequence). Trimming shortened V by 2 bases and J by 0 bases, and 6 bases separated the two germline ends. The CDR3 region has the DNA TGTGCCAGTAGTATAACCAGAAGCACAGATACGCAGTATTTT. Encoded protein: CASSITRSTDTQYF.

The rearrangement links TRBV12-3 or TRBV12-4 to TRBJ2-1; D unclear. The CDR3 is made up of 13 amino acids. V gave up 11 bases and J gave up 6 bases, with 17 bases separating them. The CDR3 nucleotides are TGTGCCGGTTGTAAAGTACCCGGCAATGAGCAGTTCTTC. Residues: CAGCKVPGNEQFF.

CDR3 loop: CASSLPDSGIYEQYF. The CDR3 DNA sequence: TGTGCCAGCAGTTTACCAGACAGCGGGATCTACGAGCAGTACTTC. The chain links TRBV28 to TRBJ2-7, with TRBD2 matching 7 bases. Losses at the gene ends were 2 bases for V and 3 bases for J; bases not matched to a gene: 7. Germline V gene data show CDR1 as MDHEN and CDR2 as SYDVKM. The CDR3 spans 15 residues.

The V gene is TRBV28, the J gene TRBJ1-1, with D possibly being TRBD1 (5 bases). The length of the CDR3 is 14 residues. Trimming removed 4 bases at V and 1 base at J, with 10 bases between. The germline gives CDR1 MDHEN, CDR2 SYDVKM. The DNA of the CDR3 is TGTGCCAGCAGTTCGGACCAGGGGAACACTGAAGCTTTCTTT. Its protein product is CASSSDQGNTEAFF.

The chain joins TRBV28 to TRBJ1-4, with D unresolved. V was trimmed by 7 bases and J by 7 bases, leaving 16 bases between them. This CDR3 is 14 amino acids long. The germline gives CDR1 MDHEN, CDR2 SYDVKM. The CDR3 DNA is TGTGCCAGCATCACCAGGCACGGGAGTGAAAAACTGTTTTTT. This codes for CASITRHGSEKLFF.

The chain carries TRBV2 and TRBJ1-5; D gene unclear. V was cut by 2 bases and J by 5 bases, with 10 bases left in between. Looked up from germline, CDR1 is SNHLY and CDR2 is FYNNEI. The CDR3 length is 14 residues. In DNA, the CDR3 is TGTGCCAGCAGTGAATTTCAGCGGGATCAGCCCCAGCATTTT. Protein product: CASSEFQRDQPQHF. Based on the CDR3 plus reference TRBV2 and TRBJ1-5, the full variable domain is EPEVTQTPSHQVTQMGQEVILRCVPISNHLYFYWYRQILGQKVEFLVSFYNNEISEKSEIFDDQFSVERPDGSNFTLKIRSTKLEDSAMYFCASSEFQRDQPQHFGDGTRLSIL.

The J gene is TRBJ2-3, the V gene TRBV29-1; TRBD2 aligns across 10 bases. The CDR3 length is 16 residues. V was pared by 3 bases and J by 5 bases, with 11 bases of the junction left unmatched. The germline V gene has CDR1 SQVTM and CDR2 ANQGSEA. The CDR3 spells CSVEELSGRAGDTQYF. The CDR3 DNA sequence: TGCAGCGTTGAGGAGTTGAGCGGGAGGGCCGGAGATACGCAGTATTTT.

The V and J genes are TRBV6-1 and TRBJ1-2; D may be TRBD1 (5 bases). Between the trimmed V and J ends, which lost 4 bases and 1 base, there was a span of 16 bases. Germline V gene data show CDR1 as MNHNS and CDR2 as SASEGT. The CDR3 consists of 16 residues. Here the CDR3 reads CASSVSWGGVNYGYTF. CDR3 DNA sequence: TGTGCCAGCAGTGTATCGTGGGGAGGGGTTAACTATGGCTACACCTTC.

This chain connects TRBV3-1 (or the pseudogene TRBV3-2) to TRBJ2-7; D perhaps matches TRBD2 (6 bases). There are 16 residues in the CDR3. The germline V gene has CDR1 LGHDT and CDR2 YNNKEL (reference sequence). Between the trimmed V and J ends, which lost 3 bases and 3 bases, there was a span of 18 bases. CDR3 sequence (DNA): TGTGCCAGCAGCCAGGTTACGACGGGACTCATCTACGAGCAGTACTTC. Its translation is CASSQVTTGLIYEQYF.

This clone was seen ten or more times. The chain carries TRBV19 and TRBJ2-2; D is undetermined. V was clipped by 5 bases and J by 0 bases, with 7 bases between them. Per the germline V gene, CDR1 is LNHDA and CDR2 is SQIVND (reference sequence). This CDR3 comprises 14 residues. In nucleotides, the CDR3 is TGTGCCAGTAGTGGGCAGTCGAACACCGGGGAGCTGTTTTTT. Its protein product is CASSGQSNTGELFF.

V gene TRBV5-1 combines with J gene TRBJ2-7; 7 bases are shared with TRBD1. CDR1 and CDR2 from the germline V gene are SGHRS and YFSETQ. The CDR3 contains 14 residues. The V segment lost 2 bases and the J segment 4 bases; nucleotides outside the gene matches: 6. The CDR3 is CASSFQGEGYEQYF. CDR3 DNA: TGCGCCAGCAGCTTTCAGGGGGAAGGTTACGAGCAGTACTTC.

The sample holds a few counts of this clone. The CDR3 DNA is TGTGCCAGCAGCCTCTCGGCAGGGCGTGGTACGCAGTATTTT. It encodes CASSLSAGRGTQYF. V is TRBV6-2 or TRBV6-3 and J is TRBJ2-3; a weak D match, TRBD1 (5 bases). This CDR3 comprises 14 residues. Germline V gene lookup returns CDR1 MNHEY and CDR2 SVGEGT. Trimming pared 6 bases from V and 8 bases from J, leaving 18 bases between.

The chain uses TRBV9 and TRBJ2-4; D gene unclear. V was pared by 2 bases and J by 1 base, with 13 bases between. Per the germline V gene, CDR1 is SGDLS and CDR2 is YYNGEE. The CDR3 runs 16 residues. This chain's CDR3 is CASSVGADPAKNIQYF. The CDR3 DNA is TGTGCCAGCAGCGTGGGCGCAGATCCTGCCAAAAACATTCAGTACTTC.

The rearrangement links TRBV2 to TRBJ2-2; D remains unclear. Germline V gene sequence: CDR1 SNHLY, CDR2 FYNNEI. Trimming stripped 5 bases from V and 0 bases from J, with 4 bases between. The CDR3 length is 13 residues. Here the CDR3 reads CASSPTNTGELFF. In DNA form, the CDR3 reads TGTGCCAGCAGTCCCACGAACACCGGGGAGCTGTTTTTT.

The chain couples TRBV5-6 to TRBJ1-6, with a weak D call TRBD1 (6 bases). CDR3 size: 19 residues. Germline V gene data show CDR1 as SGHDT and CDR2 as YYEEEE. V was cut by 1 base and J by 4 bases, with 21 bases left in between. The CDR3 DNA reads TGTGCCAGCAGCTTGATGGGTCCAGGGGAACTTTCTTATAATTCACCCCTCCACTTT. It encodes CASSLMGPGELSYNSPLHF.

This clone is a singleton in its sample. The rearrangement joins TRBV28 to TRBJ2-7, with D possibly being TRBD2 (5 bases). CDR1 MDHEN and CDR2 SYDVKM come from the germline V gene. The CDR3 consists of 14 residues. Trimming took 3 bases from V and 5 from J, leaving 14 bases between them. The CDR3 spells CASSFISVGNEQYF. CDR3 coding DNA: TGTGCCAGCAGTTTTATCAGTGTCGGGAACGAGCAGTACTTC.

This clone was found once. The J gene is TRBJ2-7, the V gene TRBV18, with 11 bases identical to TRBD1. The CDR3 covers 15 residues. Germline lookup yields CDR1 KGHSH and CDR2 LQKENI. V lost 0 bases, J lost 3 bases, and 1 base stayed unmatched. CDR3 residues: CASSPPDRGLYEQYF. The DNA of the CDR3 is TGTGCCAGCTCACCACCGGACAGGGGGCTCTACGAGCAGTACTTC.

V is TRBV3-1 (or the pseudogene TRBV3-2) and J is TRBJ1-5; D is undetermined. The CDR3 extends over 15 amino acids. V was clipped by 6 bases and J by 0 bases, with 12 bases between them. Looked up from germline, CDR1 is LGHDT and CDR2 is YNNKEL (reference sequence). The CDR3, as DNA: TGTGCCAGCAGTCTTGGCATTTATAGCAATCAGCCCCAGCATTTT. This gives the protein CASSLGIYSNQPQHF.

V and J are TRBV28 and TRBJ1-5, with D unclear. The V gene's germline CDR1 is MDHEN and CDR2 SYDVKM. Trimming pared 3 bases from V and 4 bases from J, leaving 13 bases between. This CDR3 is 15 amino acids long. The CDR3 nucleotides read TGTGCCAGCAGTTTGTCACAGCCGGGGAATCAGCCCCAGCATTTT. The encoded protein is CASSLSQPGNQPQHF.

This chain links TRBV2 with TRBJ1-5; D unresolved. The CDR3 runs to 13 residues. Trimming removed 6 bases at V and 6 bases at J, with 12 bases between. The germline V gene encodes CDR1 SNHLY and CDR2 FYNNEI. CDR3 loop: CASSQEEGQPQHF. In DNA form, the CDR3 reads TGTGCCAGCAGCCAAGAGGAGGGTCAGCCCCAGCATTTT.

This sequence joins TRBV30 and TRBJ1-2; no clear D gene. There are 16 residues in the CDR3. V gave up 0 bases and J gave up 5 bases, with 19 bases separating them. Germline V CDR1 and CDR2: GTSNPN, SVGIG (reference sequence). CDR3 amino acids: CAWSVLGPYNKYGYTF. DNA for the CDR3: TGTGCCTGGAGTGTACTGGGCCCCTACAATAAGTATGGCTACACCTTC.

The chain is built from TRBV29-1 and TRBJ2-5; 7 bases agree with TRBD2. The CDR3 extends over 15 amino acids. CDR1 and CDR2 from the germline V gene are SQVTM and ANQGSEA. V lost 0 bases to trimming and J lost 4 bases; unmatched junction nucleotides: 8. CDR3 nucleotides: TGCAGCGTTGAAGAAGACGGGGGGAACGGAGAGACCCAGTACTTC. Translating it yields CSVEEDGGNGETQYF.

The rearrangement links TRBV9 to TRBJ1-4, with 7 bases fitting TRBD1. Losses at the gene ends were 0 bases for V and 4 bases for J; bases not matched to a gene: 0. This CDR3 is built from 14 residues. Germline assignment: CDR1 SGDLS and CDR2 YYNGEE. The DNA for the CDR3 is TGTGCCAGCAGCGTAGACAGGGGTAATGAAAAACTGTTTTTT. Residues: CASSVDRGNEKLFF.

The chain carries TRBV3-1 (or the pseudogene TRBV3-2) and TRBJ2-4, with TRBD1 matching over 7 bases. CDR1 is LGHDT, CDR2 YNNKEL, per germline (reference sequence). V gave up 5 bases and J gave up 13 bases; unmatched junction bases: 8. CDR3 size: 12 residues. CDR3 DNA: TGTGCCAGCAGCATTCTTGGACAGGAGCAGTACTTC. It translates to CASSILGQEQYF.